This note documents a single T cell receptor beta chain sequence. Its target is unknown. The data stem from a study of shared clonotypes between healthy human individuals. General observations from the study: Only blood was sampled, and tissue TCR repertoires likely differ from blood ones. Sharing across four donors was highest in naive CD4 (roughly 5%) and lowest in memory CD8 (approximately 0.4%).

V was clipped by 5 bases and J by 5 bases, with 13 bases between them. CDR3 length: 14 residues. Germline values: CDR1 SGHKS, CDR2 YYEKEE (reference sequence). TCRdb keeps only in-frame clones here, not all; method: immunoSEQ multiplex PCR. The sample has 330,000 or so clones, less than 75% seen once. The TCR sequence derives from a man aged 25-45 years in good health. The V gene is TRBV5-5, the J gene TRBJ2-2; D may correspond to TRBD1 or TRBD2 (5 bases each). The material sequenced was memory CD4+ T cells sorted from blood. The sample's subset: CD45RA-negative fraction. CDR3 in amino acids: CASRAGWGTGELFF. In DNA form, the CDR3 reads TGTGCCAGCAGGGCAGGGTGGGGGACCGGGGAGCTGTTTTTT. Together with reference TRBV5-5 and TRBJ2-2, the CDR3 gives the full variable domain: DAGVTQSPTHLIKTRGQQVTLRCSPISGHKSVSWYQQVLGQGPQFIFQYYEKEERGRGNFPDRFSARQFPNYSSELNVNALLLGDSALYLCASRAGWGTGELFFGEGSRLTVL.